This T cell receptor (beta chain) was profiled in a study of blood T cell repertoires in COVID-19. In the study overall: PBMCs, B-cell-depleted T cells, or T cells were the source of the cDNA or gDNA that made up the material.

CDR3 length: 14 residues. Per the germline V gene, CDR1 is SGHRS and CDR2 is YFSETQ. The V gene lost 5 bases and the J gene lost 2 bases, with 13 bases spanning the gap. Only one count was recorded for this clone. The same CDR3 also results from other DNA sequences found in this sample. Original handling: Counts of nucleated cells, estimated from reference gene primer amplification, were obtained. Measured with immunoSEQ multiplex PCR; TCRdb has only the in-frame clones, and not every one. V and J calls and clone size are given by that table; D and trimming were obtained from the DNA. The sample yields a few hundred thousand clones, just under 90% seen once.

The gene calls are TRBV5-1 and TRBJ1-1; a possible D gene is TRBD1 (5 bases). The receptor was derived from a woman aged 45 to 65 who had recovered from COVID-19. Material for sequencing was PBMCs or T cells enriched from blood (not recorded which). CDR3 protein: CASSLGAGNTEAFF. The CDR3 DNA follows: TGCGCCAGCAGTCTAGGGGCCGGAAACACTGAAGCTTTCTTT.